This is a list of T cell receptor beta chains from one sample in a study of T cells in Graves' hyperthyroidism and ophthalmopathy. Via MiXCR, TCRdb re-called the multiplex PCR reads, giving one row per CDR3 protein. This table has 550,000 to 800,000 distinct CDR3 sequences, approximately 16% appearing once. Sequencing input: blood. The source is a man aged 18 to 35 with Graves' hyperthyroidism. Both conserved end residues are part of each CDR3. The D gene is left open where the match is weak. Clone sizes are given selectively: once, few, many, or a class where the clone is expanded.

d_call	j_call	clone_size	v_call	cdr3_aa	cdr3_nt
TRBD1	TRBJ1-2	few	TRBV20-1	CSAREAGGVGYGYTF	TGCAGTGCTAGAGAGGCAGGGGGCGTTGGGTATGGCTACACCTTC
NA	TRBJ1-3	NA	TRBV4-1	CASSQVGLIYSGNTIYF	TGCGCCAGCAGCCAAGTGGGGCTAATTTACTCTGGAAACACCATATATTTT
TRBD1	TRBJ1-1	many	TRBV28	CASRRLQGFGTEAFF	TGTGCCAGCAGGCGATTACAGGGGTTCGGCACTGAAGCTTTCTTT
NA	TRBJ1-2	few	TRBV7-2	CASSLGSGSFYTF	TGTGCCAGCAGCTTGGGCTCCGGCAGCTTCTACACCTTC
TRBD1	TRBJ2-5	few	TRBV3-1	CASSQGQGTRETQYF	TGTGCCAGCAGCCAGGGACAGGGAACTCGGGAGACCCAGTACTTC
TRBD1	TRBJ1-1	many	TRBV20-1	CSASVGQGNTEAFF	TGCAGTGCGTCTGTTGGACAGGGCAACACTGAAGCTTTCTTT
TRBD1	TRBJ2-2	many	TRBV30	CAWSPRTGRTGELFF	TGTGCCTGGAGTCCACGGACAGGGCGGACCGGGGAGCTGTTTTTT
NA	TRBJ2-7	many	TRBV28	CASSFPETYEQYF	TGTGCCAGCAGTTTCCCGGAGACCTACGAGCAGTACTTC
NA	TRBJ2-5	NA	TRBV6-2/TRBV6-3	CASRNTRGEETQYF	TGTGCCAGCAGGAATACTAGGGGAGAAGAGACCCAGTACTTC
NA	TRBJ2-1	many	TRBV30	CAWGGLYNEQFF	TGTGCCTGGGGAGGGCTGTACAATGAGCAGTTCTTC
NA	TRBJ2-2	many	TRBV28	CASSGRSANTGELFF	TGTGCCAGCAGTGGGCGGAGCGCGAACACCGGGGAGCTGTTTTTT
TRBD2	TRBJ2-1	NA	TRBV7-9	CASRKPVGWTSGRDNEQFF	TGTGCCAGCCGTAAACCCGTCGGTTGGACTAGCGGGAGAGACAATGAGCAGTTCTTC
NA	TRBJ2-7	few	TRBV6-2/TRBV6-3	CASRWPRNRVPYEQYF	TGTGCCAGCAGATGGCCCCGGAACAGGGTCCCCTACGAGCAGTACTTC
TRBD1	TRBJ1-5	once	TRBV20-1	CSASLTGDRDQPQHF	TGCAGTGCTAGCCTGACAGGGGATAGGGATCAGCCCCAGCATTTT
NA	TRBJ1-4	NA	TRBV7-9	CASSLVAGGLGEKLFF	TGTGCCAGCAGCTTAGTAGCGGGGGGACTCGGTGAAAAACTGTTTTTT
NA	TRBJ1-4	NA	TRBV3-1	CASSQRGRIEKLFF	TGTGCCAGCAGCCAACGGGGGCGAATTGAAAAACTGTTTTTT
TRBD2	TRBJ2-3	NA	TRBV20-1	CSASQSSGVTDTQYF	TGCAGTGCTAGTCAGTCTAGCGGGGTAACAGATACGCAGTATTTT
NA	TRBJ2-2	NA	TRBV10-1	CASSDRDTGELFF	TGCGCCAGCAGTGACAGGGACACCGGGGAGCTGTTTTTT
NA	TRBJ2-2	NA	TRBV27	CASSSGTGSYTGELFF	TGTGCCAGCAGTTCAGGGACGGGGTCCTACACCGGGGAGCTGTTTTTT
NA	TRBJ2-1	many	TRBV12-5	CASGFWRDWDEQFF	TGTGCTAGTGGTTTTTGGAGGGATTGGGATGAGCAGTTCTTC
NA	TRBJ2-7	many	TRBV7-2	CASSLGSHSSYEQYF	TGTGCCAGCAGCTTAGGTTCGCATTCCTCCTACGAGCAGTACTTC
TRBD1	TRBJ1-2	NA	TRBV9	CASSETGGVSYGYTF	TGTGCCAGCAGTGAGACAGGGGGCGTCTCCTATGGCTACACCTTC
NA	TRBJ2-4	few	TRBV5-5	CASSLRENIQYF	TGTGCCAGCAGCTTGAGGGAAAACATTCAGTACTTC
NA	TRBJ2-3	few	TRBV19	CASSIVAMGTDTQYF	TGTGCCAGTAGTATTGTGGCTATGGGCACAGATACGCAGTATTTT
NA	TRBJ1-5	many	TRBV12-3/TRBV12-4	CASSLMGTNQPQHF	TGTGCCAGCAGTTTAATGGGGACTAATCAGCCCCAGCATTTT
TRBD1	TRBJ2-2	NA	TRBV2	CASRLRTGGSGELFF	TGTGCCAGCAGATTGAGGACAGGGGGTTCCGGGGAGCTGTTTTTT
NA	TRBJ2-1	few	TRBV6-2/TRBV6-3	CASSYWDKDNEQFF	TGTGCCAGCAGTTACTGGGATAAGGACAATGAGCAGTTCTTC
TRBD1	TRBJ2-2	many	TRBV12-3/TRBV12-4	CASSLGQGAVTGELFF	TGTGCCAGCAGTTTAGGTCAGGGGGCGGTCACCGGGGAGCTGTTTTTT
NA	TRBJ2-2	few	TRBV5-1	CASSGQGGLTNTGELFF	TGCGCCAGCAGCGGACAGGGAGGGCTCACGAACACCGGGGAGCTGTTTTTT
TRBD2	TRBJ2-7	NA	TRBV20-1	CSASRLAGVYEQYF	TGCAGTGCTTCGCGACTAGCGGGAGTCTACGAGCAGTACTTC
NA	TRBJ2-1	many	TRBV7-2	CASSFGNFGEQFF	TGTGCCAGCAGCTTCGGCAATTTCGGTGAGCAGTTCTTC
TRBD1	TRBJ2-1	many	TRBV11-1	CASSFIGTGPNEQFF	TGTGCCAGCAGCTTTATCGGGACAGGGCCCAATGAGCAGTTCTTC
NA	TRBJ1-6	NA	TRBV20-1	CSASAGQNNSPLHF	TGCAGTGCTAGTGCGGGACAAAATAATTCACCCCTCCACTTT
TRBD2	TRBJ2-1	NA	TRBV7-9	CASSFFLAGVPGEQFF	TGTGCCAGCAGCTTTTTTCTAGCGGGAGTTCCTGGTGAGCAGTTCTTC
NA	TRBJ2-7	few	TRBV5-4	CASSLNDYEQYF	TGTGCCAGCAGCTTGAACGACTACGAGCAGTACTTC
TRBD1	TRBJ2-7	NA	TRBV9	CASSEGDRAYEQYF	TGTGCCAGCAGCGAGGGGGACAGGGCCTACGAGCAGTACTTC
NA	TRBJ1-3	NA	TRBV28	CASSLSRNTIYF	TGTGCCAGCAGTTTATCACGAAACACCATATATTTT
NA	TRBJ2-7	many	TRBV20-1	CSARGSGTSSYEQYF	TGCAGTGCTAGAGGTTCGGGAACAAGCTCCTACGAGCAGTACTTC
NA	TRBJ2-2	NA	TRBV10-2	CAGVDGGTGELFF	TGCGCCGGAGTGGATGGGGGAACCGGGGAGCTGTTTTTT
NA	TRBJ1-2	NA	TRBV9	CASSVGRYGYTF	TGTGCCAGCAGCGTAGGACGATATGGCTACACCTTC
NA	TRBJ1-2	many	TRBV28	CASSLRGTGMNYGYTF	TGTGCCAGCAGTTTACGGGGGACGGGTATGAACTATGGCTACACCTTC
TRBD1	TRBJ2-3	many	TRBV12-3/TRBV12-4	CASTPRRGPTDTQYF	TGTGCCAGCACCCCCCGTAGGGGGCCCACAGATACGCAGTATTTT
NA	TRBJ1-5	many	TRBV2	CASSVRGSDSNQPQHF	TGTGCCAGCAGTGTTCGGGGGTCGGATAGCAATCAGCCCCAGCATTTT
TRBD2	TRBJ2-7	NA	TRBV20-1	CSASGLAGGDEQYF	TGCAGTGCTAGTGGACTAGCGGGAGGGGACGAGCAGTACTTC
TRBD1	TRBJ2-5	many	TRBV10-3	CAISETGQGGKGTQYF	TGTGCCATCAGTGAGACCGGACAGGGTGGGAAAGGAACCCAGTACTTC
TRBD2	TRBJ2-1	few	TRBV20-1	CSARPLAGGNNEQFF	TGCAGTGCGCGACCCCTGGCGGGAGGAAACAATGAGCAGTTCTTC
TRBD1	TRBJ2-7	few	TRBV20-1	CSARQGASLYEQYF	TGCAGTGCTCGACAGGGGGCGTCACTCTACGAGCAGTACTTC
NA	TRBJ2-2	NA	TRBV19	CASSPLRGGELFF	TGTGCCAGTAGCCCCCTCCGGGGCGGGGAGCTGTTTTTT